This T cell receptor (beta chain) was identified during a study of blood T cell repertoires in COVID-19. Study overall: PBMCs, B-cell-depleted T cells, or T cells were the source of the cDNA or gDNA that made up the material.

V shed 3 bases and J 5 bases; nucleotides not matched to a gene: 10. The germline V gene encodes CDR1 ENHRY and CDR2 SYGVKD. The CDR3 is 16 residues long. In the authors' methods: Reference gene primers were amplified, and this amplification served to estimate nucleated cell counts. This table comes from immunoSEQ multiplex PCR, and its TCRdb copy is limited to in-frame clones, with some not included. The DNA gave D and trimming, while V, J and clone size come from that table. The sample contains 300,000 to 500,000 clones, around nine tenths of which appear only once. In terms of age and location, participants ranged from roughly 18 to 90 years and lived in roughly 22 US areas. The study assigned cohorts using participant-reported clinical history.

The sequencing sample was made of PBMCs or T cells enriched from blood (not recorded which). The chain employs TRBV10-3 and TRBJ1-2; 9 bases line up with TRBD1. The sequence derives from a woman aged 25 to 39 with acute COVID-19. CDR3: CAISDRTGAAWYGYTF. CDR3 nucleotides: TGTGCCATCAGTGATCGGACAGGGGCCGCCTGGTATGGCTACACCTTC.